This T cell receptor (beta chain) was sequenced during a study of T-cell reconstitution after alpha-beta-depleted transplantation in children. Germline values: CDR1 MGHRA, CDR2 YSYEKL. The CDR3 sequence is 16 residues long. The V segment lost 0 bases and the J segment 6 bases; nucleotides outside the gene matches: 10. Unique molecular identifiers were used in preparing the TCRbeta library. TCRdb re-analysed the PCR reads in MiXCR, keeping a single row per CDR3 protein. The table records approximately 97,000 distinct CDR3 sequences, under 9% of them present only once. J is TRBJ2-5 and V is TRBV4-1, with 7 positions matching TRBD2. Here the sequenced sample was PBMCs, taken before TCRalphabeta/CD19-depleted stem cell transplant. The sequence was collected from a boy between 2 and 10 years old with acute lymphoblastic leukemia, due to receive a stem cell transplant. This CDR3 reads CASSQEAGLFWKTQYF. Written as DNA, the CDR3 is TGCGCCAGCAGCCAAGAGGCGGGACTATTTTGGAAGACCCAGTACTTC.